This entry lists 21 T cell receptor beta chains sequenced from one sample in a study of shared clonotypes between healthy human individuals. The method was immunoSEQ multiplex PCR; TCRdb's version includes in-frame clones alone and lacks a portion of them. The table includes approximately 2.4 million clones, roughly 95% detected once. The sample was naive CD4+ T cells sorted from blood. Regarding subset: CD45RA+ positively selected. The receptor set was obtained from a man between 18 and 35 years old in good health.

The rearrangement links TRBV27 to TRBJ2-7; 7 positions match TRBD1. The CDR3 consists of 16 residues. With V trimmed by 5 bases and J by 3 bases, 13 bases remained unmatched. Germline assignment: CDR1 MNHEY and CDR2 SMNVEV (reference sequence). The CDR3 DNA sequence: TGTGCCAGCAGTAAAGGGACAGTTCTAATAGGCTACGAGCAGTACTTC. This translates into CASSKGTVLIGYEQYF.

The V gene is TRBV5-1, the J gene TRBJ2-3; no clear D gene. The CDR3 contains 14 residues. V dropped 9 bases and J dropped 0 bases, with 14 bases sitting between them. Germline V gene sequence: CDR1 SGHRS, CDR2 YFSETQ. CDR3 residues: CATSDGASTDTQYF. The CDR3 DNA is TGCGCCACCTCGGACGGAGCTAGCACAGATACGCAGTATTTT.

The rearrangement joins TRBV5-1 to TRBJ1-1; possible D gene TRBD1, 5 bases. V lost 2 bases and J 3 bases, leaving 8 bases between the germline ends. The CDR3 is made up of 13 amino acids. Germline V gene data show CDR1 as SGHRS and CDR2 as YFSETQ. CDR3 sequence reads: CASSFGADTEAFF. The CDR3 region has the DNA TGCGCCAGCAGCTTTGGGGCGGACACTGAAGCTTTCTTT.

The chain carries TRBV5-1 and TRBJ2-3; the D call may be TRBD1 or TRBD2 (6 bases each). The CDR3 is 16 amino acids. Trimming shortened V by 0 bases and J by 0 bases, and 11 bases separated the two germline ends. Germline V gives CDR1 SGHRS, CDR2 YFSETQ. The CDR3 spells CASSLVGGLSTDTQYF. The DNA of the CDR3 is TGCGCCAGCAGCTTGGTGGGGGGCCTTAGCACAGATACGCAGTATTTT. The whole variable domain, remainder taken from reference TRBV5-1 and TRBJ2-3, is KAGVTQTPRYLIKTRGQQVTLSCSPISGHRSVSWYQQTPGQGLQFLFEYFSETQRNKGNFPGRFSGRQFSNSRSEMNVSTLELGDSALYLCASSLVGGLSTDTQYFGPGTRLTVL.

This clone was counted a few times. This chain uses TRBV6-1 with TRBJ2-7; D is perhaps TRBD1 or TRBD2 (6 bases each). CDR1 is MNHNS and CDR2 is SASEGT in the germline V gene. The CDR3 contains 13 residues. V dropped 6 bases and J dropped 0 bases, with 9 bases sitting between them. CDR3 coding DNA: TGTGCCAGCAGGCGGGACAACTCCTACGAGCAGTACTTC. As protein: CASRRDNSYEQYF.

The chain is built from TRBV4-1 and TRBJ2-4; the D is unclear. This CDR3 is 14 amino acids long. Germline values: CDR1 MGHRA, CDR2 YSYEKL. V lost 1 base, J lost 1 base, and 5 bases lay in between. CDR3 protein: CASSQVSAKNIQYF. As DNA, the CDR3 is TGCGCCAGCAGCCAAGTATCGGCCAAAAACATTCAGTACTTC.

The rearrangement joins TRBV4-3 to TRBJ2-6, with D perhaps matching TRBD1 or TRBD2 (6 bases each). Germline V lookup: CDR1 LGHNA, CDR2 YSLEER. V gave up 4 bases and J gave up 0 bases, with 16 bases separating them. CDR3 length: 18 residues. The CDR3 protein is CASSLTPGGGSGANVLTF. CDR3 sequence (DNA): TGCGCCAGCAGCCTCACTCCCGGAGGGGGCTCTGGGGCCAACGTCCTGACTTTC.

CDR3 sequence (DNA): TGTGCCTGGAGTGCCGAGGGAAAAGCTTTCTTT. Translated, it gives CAWSAEGKAFF. The gene calls are TRBV30 and TRBJ1-1; D remains unclear. In germline, CDR1 is GTSNPN, CDR2 SVGIG (reference sequence). The CDR3 spans 11 residues. Between the trimmed V and J ends, which lost 1 base and 9 bases, there was a span of 9 bases.

This sequence joins TRBV2 and TRBJ1-2; no firm D call. Per the germline V gene, CDR1 is SNHLY and CDR2 is FYNNEI. V was pared by 5 bases and J by 8 bases, with 12 bases between. This CDR3 contains 12 residues. CDR3 DNA: TGTGCCAGCAGTAAAACCGGTGGCGGCTACACCTTC. It codes for CASSKTGGGYTF.

Comments on this clone: The same CDR3 is also encoded by other DNA sequences in this sample. This rearrangement joins TRBV2 to TRBJ1-6; D unclear. The CDR3 runs 12 residues. V was clipped by 1 base and J by 9 bases, with 4 bases between them. Germline V gene sequence: CDR1 SNHLY, CDR2 FYNNEI. The DNA of the CDR3 is TGTGCCAGCAGTGAAGAGCGTTCACCCCTCCACTTT. Protein product: CASSEERSPLHF.

In the case of this clone: This CDR3 is also generated by other DNA sequences in the sample. The J gene is TRBJ2-1, the V gene TRBV5-1; 11 nucleotides align to TRBD2. Germline loops: CDR1 SGHRS, CDR2 YFSETQ. The length of the CDR3 is 15 residues. V shed 3 bases, J shed 5 bases, and the junction held 4 bases outside the gene matches. The CDR3, as DNA: TGCGCCAGCAGCTCCGGGACTAGCGGAAACAATGAGCAGTTCTTC. Amino acid sequence: CASSSGTSGNNEQFF.

The chain employs TRBV25-1 and TRBJ1-1; D not resolved. CDR3 length: 14 residues. Looked up from germline, CDR1 is MGHDK and CDR2 is SYGVNS. The V end was cut by 1 base, the J end by 10 bases, with 16 bases between. The DNA for the CDR3 is TGTGCCAGCAGTGAATCCATCCTTGAGCCCGGAGCTTTCTTT. It encodes CASSESILEPGAFF. Full variable domain (rest looked up from reference TRBV25-1 and TRBJ1-1): EADIYQTPRYLVIGTGKKITLECSQTMGHDKMYWYQQDPGMELHLIHYSYGVNSTEKGDLSSESTVSRIRTEHFPLTLESARPSHTSQYLCASSESILEPGAFFGQGTRLTVV.

The V and J genes are TRBV7-2 and TRBJ1-1; TRBD1 is a possible D gene (6 bases). The CDR3 totals 16 residues. V gave up 3 bases and J gave up 1 base, with 15 bases separating them. CDR1 is SGHTA and CDR2 is FQGNSA in the germline V gene. The CDR3 loop is CASSLVQQGSNTEAFF. CDR3 coding DNA: TGTGCCAGCAGCTTGGTCCAACAGGGATCGAACACTGAAGCTTTCTTT.

This clone appeared once. This chain uses TRBV28 with TRBJ1-5, with D perhaps matching TRBD1 (5 bases). Germline CDR1 is MDHEN and CDR2 is SYDVKM. This CDR3 region has 16 residues. Trimming took off 1 base at V and 6 bases at J, with 16 bases between the two ends. CDR3 sequence reads: CASSLLAVGGSQPQHF. DNA for the CDR3: TGTGCCAGCAGTTTATTGGCTGTGGGGGGAAGTCAGCCCCAGCATTTT.

The rearrangement links TRBV6-1 to TRBJ2-5; weak D call: TRBD1 (6 bases). The CDR3 contains 15 residues. Germline-derived CDR1 and CDR2 are MNHNS and SASEGT. Between the trimmed V and J ends, which lost 5 bases and 2 bases, there was a span of 15 bases. Written as DNA, the CDR3 is TGTGCCAGCAGTTCCGGACAGACCCTACAAGAGACCCAGTACTTC. Amino acid sequence: CASSSGQTLQETQYF.

Written as DNA, the CDR3 is TGTGCCAGCAGCTTGGCGGGAGGGGGAAACACCATATATTTT. This sequence encodes CASSLAGGGNTIYF. V is TRBV5-6 and J is TRBJ1-3, with D unclear. CDR1 is SGHDT and CDR2 is YYEEEE in the germline V gene. Trimming shortened V by 0 bases and J by 4 bases, and 8 bases separated the two germline ends. This CDR3 has 14 residues. Combining the CDR3 with reference TRBV5-6 and TRBJ1-3 gives the whole variable domain DAGVTQSPTHLIKTRGQQVTLRCSPKSGHDTVSWYQQALGQGPQFIFQYYEEEERQRGNFPDRFSGHQFPNYSSELNVNALLLGDSALYLCASSLAGGGNTIYFGEGSWLTVV.

The rearrangement joins TRBV19 to TRBJ2-7, with D possibly called TRBD1 or TRBD2 (5 bases each). V was shortened by 0 bases and J by 0 bases, with 9 bases between the two germline ends. There are 15 residues in the CDR3. Germline V CDR1 and CDR2: LNHDA, SQIVND (reference sequence). In DNA, the CDR3 is TGTGCCAGTAGTATAGAGGTGGGGGTCTCCTACGAGCAGTACTTC. It specifies CASSIEVGVSYEQYF. The variable domain in full, with the rest retrieved from reference TRBV19 and TRBJ2-7, is DGGITQSPKYLFRKEGQNVTLSCEQNLNHDAMYWYRQDPGQGLRLIYYSQIVNDFQKGDIAEGYSVSREKKESFPLTVTSAQKNPTAFYLCASSIEVGVSYEQYFGPGTRLTVT.

The chain is built from TRBV4-3 and TRBJ2-3; tentatively, D is TRBD2 (5 bases). The CDR3 contains 16 residues. The V gene lost 4 bases and the J gene lost 1 base, with 15 bases spanning the gap. CDR1 is LGHNA and CDR2 is YSLEER in the germline V gene. CDR3 DNA sequence: TGCGCCAGCAGCCCTACACCGGGGATGGGCACAGATACGCAGTATTTT. Translated: CASSPTPGMGTDTQYF.

The genes are TRBV5-1 and TRBJ2-5, with 8 bases fitting TRBD1. V was clipped by 9 bases and J by 4 bases; unmatched bases: 11. This CDR3 has 14 amino acids. CDR1 is SGHRS and CDR2 is YFSETQ in the germline V gene. The CDR3 DNA reads as TGCGCCACCACGTCGGGACAGGAGGGAGAGACCCAGTACTTC. Translation: CATTSGQEGETQYF.

The chain employs TRBV28 and TRBJ2-7, with D perhaps TRBD1 or TRBD2 (6 bases each). The ends were cut back, 5 bases at V and 4 bases at J, with 18 bases in the middle. Germline lookup yields CDR1 MDHEN and CDR2 SYDVKM. This CDR3 has 15 amino acids. The CDR3 loop is CASSGGNGQIYEQYF. The CDR3 nucleotides are TGTGCCAGCAGTGGCGGGAATGGACAGATATACGAGCAGTACTTC.

About this clone: Other DNA sequences within the sample encode an identical CDR3. The CDR3 loop is CASSPLLAGANEQFF. The CDR3, as DNA: TGTGCCAGCTCACCCTTACTAGCGGGAGCCAATGAGCAGTTCTTC. The genes are TRBV18 and TRBJ2-1, with 11 bases fitting TRBD2. The CDR3 runs to 15 residues. Germline V lookup: CDR1 KGHSH, CDR2 LQKENI. V trimming: 3 bases; J trimming: 6 bases; junction bases outside the gene matches: 4.